This TCR beta chain is drawn from a study of tumor and adjacent non-tumor tissue in lung cancer (dated by TCRdb to 2016 to 2018). In terms of the full investigation: Of the cohort, some 12 patients had adenocarcinoma, 2 had squamous cell carcinoma and 1 had small cell lung cancer. The approximately 15 patients were aged roughly 30 to 85 years, included around ten men and 5 women, and had TNM stage I to III disease. Sequencing produced about 130,000,000 productive TCRbeta reads in total, an average of about 3.8 million reads per sample. TCRbeta CDR3 sequencing was performed on about 30 paired specimens, with one tumor sample and one normal lung sample collected per patient. Using bulk TCRbeta repertoires from approximately 15 lung cancer patients, the study set lung tumor tissue side by side with matched distant non-tumor lung tissue.

The library was made by multiplex PCR. The reads were generated on an Illumina HiSeq 2500. TCRbeta libraries were constructed through three rounds of nested PCR with primers (Table S4) according to protocols adapted from ARM-PCR. PCR products of 200-500 bp were gel-excised and purified with the QIAquick gel extraction kit before sequencing. On the study's bioinformatics: Reads were cleaned with Trimmomatic, merged with FLASH into complete CDR3 sequences, and assigned to V(D)J germline segments with MiTCR. Clonal diversity was computed as the inverse Simpson's index with VDJtools. In-frame sequences without a premature stop codon were defined as productive reads. TCRdb handled the public reads itself, with Q25 trimming in fastp and clone calling in MiXCR, and kept productive beta chains. Each entry is one CDR3 protein sequence, shown with its most common DNA and genes. These V and J calls derive from TCRdb rather than the authors' analysis. The sample records around 40,000 distinct CDR3 sequences, about three fifths of which are singletons. The ten largest clones add up to over 40% of the sample.

What the research found in general, with its limitations: The cohort had only about 16 patients, and the authors noted that larger samples and more detailed clinical data are needed. Significantly higher TCR diversity (inverse Simpson) was observed in tumor tissue than in normal lung tissue (around 450 vs 150, P = 0.0075, Mann-Whitney U test). Neither the sequencing platform nor unique molecular identifiers are mentioned in the methods. Because peripheral blood was not sequenced, the blood TCRbeta repertoires of the lung cancer patients in the study went unexamined. The top 100 clones made up a significantly larger cumulative share of the repertoire in normal lung than in tumor tissue. TCR diversity was significantly higher in younger patients, and greater tumor TCR diversity was associated with shorter overall survival and shorter disease-free survival.

RNA was extracted from bulk unsorted tissue and checked for quality with a NanoDrop ND-1000 and an Agilent 2100. The normal lung samples consisted of distant non-tumor tissue collected more than 3 cm from the tumor edge. Newly diagnosed lung cancer patients without prior chemotherapy who had been admitted for thoracic surgery in China between August and November 2014 were enrolled as donors. Patients with previous radiotherapy or chemotherapy, or with another concurrent cancer, were excluded from the study. Pieces of surgical tissue measuring roughly 1-2.2 cm3 were kept in RNAlater solution and stored at -80 degrees C until use. A note on this clonotype: There is no known antigen for this receptor. Relative to the germline gene, one junction end is altered; a read error may explain this.

Reading from cysteine to phenylalanine, the CDR3 counts 15 amino acids. Only the CDR3 part of the read is kept: 45 bases, read in frame from the first base. This chain is built from TRBV12-3 or TRBV12-4 and TRBJ2-1; the D gene is possibly TRBD1, with 5 bases matching. This TCR came from a man between 45 and 60 years old with non-small cell lung cancer. Material: distant non-tumor lung tissue. CDR3 sequence: CASSFSGASYNEEFF. The DNA reads as follows: TGTGCCAGCAGTTTCAGTGGGGCCTCCTACAATGAGGAGTTCTTC.